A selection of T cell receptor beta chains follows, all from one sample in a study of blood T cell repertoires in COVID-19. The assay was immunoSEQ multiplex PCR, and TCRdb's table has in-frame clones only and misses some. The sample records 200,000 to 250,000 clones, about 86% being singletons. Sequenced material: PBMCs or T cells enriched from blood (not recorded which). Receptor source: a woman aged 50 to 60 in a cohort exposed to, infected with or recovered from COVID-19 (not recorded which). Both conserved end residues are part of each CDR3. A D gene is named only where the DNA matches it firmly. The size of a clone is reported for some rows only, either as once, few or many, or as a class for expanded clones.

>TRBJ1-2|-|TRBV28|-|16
TGTGCCAGCAAGCCCCATAGCGGCCTGCCCCACTATGGCTACACCTTC
CASKPHSGLPHYGYTF
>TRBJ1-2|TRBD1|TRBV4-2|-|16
TGTGCCAGCAGCCAAGGGGACAGGGACTTTAACTATGGCTACACCTTC
CASSQGDRDFNYGYTF
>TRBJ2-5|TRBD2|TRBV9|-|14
TGTGCCAGCAGCGTACAGAAGGGAGGGGAGACCCAGTACTTC
CASSVQKGGETQYF
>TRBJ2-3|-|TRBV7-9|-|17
TGTGCCAGCAGCCGGGCTCCGGGACTCCTAGGAGGCGGTACGCAGTATTTT
CASSRAPGLLGGGTQYF
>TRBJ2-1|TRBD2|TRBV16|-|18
TGTGCCAGCAGCCAACCTCAAATTCTAGCGGGGGGCTACAATGAGCAGTTCTTC
CASSQPQILAGGYNEQFF
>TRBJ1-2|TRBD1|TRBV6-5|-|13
TGTGCCAGCACCAACAGGGGGCACTATGGCTACACCTTC
CASTNRGHYGYTF
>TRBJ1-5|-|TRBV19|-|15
TGTGCCAGTAGTATAGTGGCGGGGGGCAATCAGCCCCAGCATTTT
CASSIVAGGNQPQHF
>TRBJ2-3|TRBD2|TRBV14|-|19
TGTGCCAGCAGCCAAGATCTATCGGGACTAGCGGGGGTGTCAGATACGCAGTATTTT
CASSQDLSGLAGVSDTQYF
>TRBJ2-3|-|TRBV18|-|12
TGTGCCAGCTCACCCTTTCGAGATACGCAGTATTTT
CASSPFRDTQYF
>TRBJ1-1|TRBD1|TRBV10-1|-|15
TGCGCCAGCAGTGAGTCGACAGGGAAGGACACTGAAGCTTTCTTT
CASSESTGKDTEAFF
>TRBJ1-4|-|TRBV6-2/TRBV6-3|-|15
TGTGCCAGCAGTTACTCGACCGGAGGATTTGAAAAACTGTTTTTT
CASSYSTGGFEKLFF
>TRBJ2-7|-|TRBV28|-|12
TGTGCCAGCAGGGGGAGCTCCTACGAGCAGTACTTC
CASRGSSYEQYF
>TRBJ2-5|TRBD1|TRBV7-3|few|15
TGTGCCAGCAGCCCGACAGGGGCAGGGGGAGAGACCCAGTACTTC
CASSPTGAGGETQYF
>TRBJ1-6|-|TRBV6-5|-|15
TGTGCCAGCAGCGATCCGGGACACACCAATTCACCCCTCCACTTT
CASSDPGHTNSPLHF
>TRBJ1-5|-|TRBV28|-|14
TGTGCCAGCAGTTCGTGGCCTAGCAATCAGCCCCAGCATTTT
CASSSWPSNQPQHF
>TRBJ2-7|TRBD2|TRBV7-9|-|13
TGTGCCAGCAGCTTAAGCGGGAGCTACGAGCAGTACTTC
CASSLSGSYEQYF
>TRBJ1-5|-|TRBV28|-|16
TGTGCCAGCTACCCACTGAGTGAGGGCGGGTATCAGCCCCAGCATTTT
CASYPLSEGGYQPQHF
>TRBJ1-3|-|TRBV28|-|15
TGTGCCAGCAGTTTTGCAGGGGAAATTGGAAACACCATATATTTT
CASSFAGEIGNTIYF
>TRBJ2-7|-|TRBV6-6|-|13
TGTGCCAGCAGTTCGCCCGCGGGATACGAGCAGTACTTC
CASSSPAGYEQYF
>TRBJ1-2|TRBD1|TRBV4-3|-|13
TGCGCCAGCAGCCAAGAGACAGGGGGAGGCTACACCTTC
CASSQETGGGYTF
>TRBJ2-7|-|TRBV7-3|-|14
TGTGCCAGCAGCCCCGAGGGTAGCCCTGGCGAGCAGTACTTC
CASSPEGSPGEQYF
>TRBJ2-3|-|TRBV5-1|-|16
TGCGCCAGCAGGAGTCGCTTCCGTGCTAGCACAGATACGCAGTATTTT
CASRSRFRASTDTQYF